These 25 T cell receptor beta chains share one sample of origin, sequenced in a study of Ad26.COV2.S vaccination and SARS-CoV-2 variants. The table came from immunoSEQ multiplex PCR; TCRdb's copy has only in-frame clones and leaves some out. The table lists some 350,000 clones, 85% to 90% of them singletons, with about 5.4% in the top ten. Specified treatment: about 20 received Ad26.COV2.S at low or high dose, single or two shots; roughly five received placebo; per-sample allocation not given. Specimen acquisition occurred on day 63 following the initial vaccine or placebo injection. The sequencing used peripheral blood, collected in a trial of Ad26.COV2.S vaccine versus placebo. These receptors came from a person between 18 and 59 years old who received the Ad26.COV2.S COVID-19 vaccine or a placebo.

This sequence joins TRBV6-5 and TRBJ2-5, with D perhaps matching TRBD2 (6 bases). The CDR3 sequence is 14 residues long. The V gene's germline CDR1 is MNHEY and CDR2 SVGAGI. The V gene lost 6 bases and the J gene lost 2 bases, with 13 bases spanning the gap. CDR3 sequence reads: CASRILARQETQYF. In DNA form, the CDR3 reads TGTGCCAGCAGGATCCTAGCGCGTCAAGAGACCCAGTACTTC.

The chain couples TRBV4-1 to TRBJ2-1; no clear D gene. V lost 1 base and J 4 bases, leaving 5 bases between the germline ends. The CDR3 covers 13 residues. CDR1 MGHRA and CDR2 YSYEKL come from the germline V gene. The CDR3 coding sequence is TGCGCCAGCAGCCAAGGGGCATACAATGAGCAGTTCTTC. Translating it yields CASSQGAYNEQFF.

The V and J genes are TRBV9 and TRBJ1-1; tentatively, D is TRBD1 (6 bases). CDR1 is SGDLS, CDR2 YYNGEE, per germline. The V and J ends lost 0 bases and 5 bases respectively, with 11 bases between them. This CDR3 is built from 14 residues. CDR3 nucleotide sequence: TGTGCCAGCAGCGTAGAGGGGGGCCGGACTGAAGCTTTCTTT. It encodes CASSVEGGRTEAFF.

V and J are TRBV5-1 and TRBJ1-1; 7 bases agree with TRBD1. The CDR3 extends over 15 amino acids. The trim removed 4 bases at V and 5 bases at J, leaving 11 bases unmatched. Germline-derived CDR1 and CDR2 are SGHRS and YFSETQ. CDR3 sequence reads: CASSPTGYQGTEAFF. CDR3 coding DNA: TGCGCCAGCAGCCCGACAGGGTATCAGGGAACTGAAGCTTTCTTT.

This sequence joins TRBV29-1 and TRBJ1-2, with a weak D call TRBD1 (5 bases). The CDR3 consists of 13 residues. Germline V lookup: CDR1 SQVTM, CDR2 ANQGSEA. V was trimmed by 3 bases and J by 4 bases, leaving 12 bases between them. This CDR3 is CSVDTGTSYGYTF. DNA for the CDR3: TGCAGCGTTGATACGGGGACTTCCTATGGCTACACCTTC. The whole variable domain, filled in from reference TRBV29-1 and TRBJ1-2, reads SAVISQKPSRDICQRGTSLTIQCQVDSQVTMMFWYRQQPGQSLTLIATANQGSEATYESGFVIDKFPISRPNLTFSTLTVSNMSPEDSSIYLCSVDTGTSYGYTFGSGTRLTVV.

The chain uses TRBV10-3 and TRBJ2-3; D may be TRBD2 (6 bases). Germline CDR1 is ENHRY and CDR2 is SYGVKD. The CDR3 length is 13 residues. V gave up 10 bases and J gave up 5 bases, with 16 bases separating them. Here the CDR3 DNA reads TGTGCCACCTTCGGGCTAGCGCTAGATACGCAGTATTTT. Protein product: CATFGLALDTQYF.

In DNA, the CDR3 is TGTGCCAGTAGCGCCGAGACTCTCTGGTACGAGCAGTACTTC. Its protein product is CASSAETLWYEQYF. The genes are TRBV19 and TRBJ2-7; D is undetermined. Trimming removed 6 bases from V and 4 bases from J, with 16 bases in between. CDR1 and CDR2 (germline): LNHDA, SQIVND (reference sequence). The CDR3 is made up of 14 amino acids. Full variable domain (rest looked up from reference TRBV19 and TRBJ2-7): DGGITQSPKYLFRKEGQNVTLSCEQNLNHDAMYWYRQDPGQGLRLIYYSQIVNDFQKGDIAEGYSVSREKKESFPLTVTSAQKNPTAFYLCASSAETLWYEQYFGPGTRLTVT.

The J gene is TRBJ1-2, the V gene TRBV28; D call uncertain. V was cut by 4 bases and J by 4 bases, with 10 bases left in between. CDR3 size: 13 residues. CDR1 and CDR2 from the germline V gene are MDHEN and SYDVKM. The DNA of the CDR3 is TGTGCCAGCAGTTATGGCGCAACCTATGGCTACACCTTC. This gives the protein CASSYGATYGYTF.

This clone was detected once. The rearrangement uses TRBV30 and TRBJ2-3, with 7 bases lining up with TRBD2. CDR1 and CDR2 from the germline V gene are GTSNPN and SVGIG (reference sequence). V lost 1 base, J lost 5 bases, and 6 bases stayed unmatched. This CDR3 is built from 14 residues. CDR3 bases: TGTGCCTGGAGTGGCGGGACTACCCAAGATACGCAGTATTTT. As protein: CAWSGGTTQDTQYF. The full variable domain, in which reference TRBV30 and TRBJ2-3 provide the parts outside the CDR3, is SQTIHQWPATLVQPVGSPLSLECTVEGTSNPNLYWYRQAAGRGLQLLFYSVGIGQISSEVPQNLSASRPQDRQFILSSKKLLLSDSGFYLCAWSGGTTQDTQYFGPGTRLTVL.

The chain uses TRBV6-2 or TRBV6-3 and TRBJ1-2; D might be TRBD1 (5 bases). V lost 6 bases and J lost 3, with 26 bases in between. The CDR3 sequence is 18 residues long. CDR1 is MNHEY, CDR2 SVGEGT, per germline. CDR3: CASSDPGTKTLSHYGYTF. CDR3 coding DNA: TGTGCCAGCAGCGATCCCGGGACCAAAACCCTATCTCACTATGGCTACACCTTC.

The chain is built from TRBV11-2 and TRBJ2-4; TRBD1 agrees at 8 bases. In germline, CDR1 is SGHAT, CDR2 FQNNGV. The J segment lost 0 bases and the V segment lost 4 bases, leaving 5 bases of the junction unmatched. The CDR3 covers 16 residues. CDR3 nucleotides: TGTGCCAGCAGCTCCTGGACAGGGATAGCCAAAAACATTCAGTACTTC. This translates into CASSSWTGIAKNIQYF.

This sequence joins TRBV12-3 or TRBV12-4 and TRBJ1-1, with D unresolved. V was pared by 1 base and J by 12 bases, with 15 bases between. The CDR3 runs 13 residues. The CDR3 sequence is CASSLGPSTKPFF. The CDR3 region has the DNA TGTGCCAGCAGTTTAGGTCCCAGCACAAAGCCTTTCTTT.

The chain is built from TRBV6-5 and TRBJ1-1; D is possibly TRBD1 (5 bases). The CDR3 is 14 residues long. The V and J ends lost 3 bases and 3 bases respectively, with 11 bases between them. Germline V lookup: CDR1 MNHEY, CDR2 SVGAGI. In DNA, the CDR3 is TGTGCCAGCAGTTATGGGGGATCTCACACTGAAGCTTTCTTT. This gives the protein CASSYGGSHTEAFF.

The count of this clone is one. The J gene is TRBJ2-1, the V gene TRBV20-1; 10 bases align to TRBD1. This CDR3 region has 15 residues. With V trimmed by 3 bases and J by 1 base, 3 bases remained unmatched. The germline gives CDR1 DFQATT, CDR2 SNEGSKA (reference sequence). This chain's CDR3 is CSASRQGASYNEQFF. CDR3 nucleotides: TGCAGTGCTAGTCGACAGGGGGCTTCCTACAATGAGCAGTTCTTC.

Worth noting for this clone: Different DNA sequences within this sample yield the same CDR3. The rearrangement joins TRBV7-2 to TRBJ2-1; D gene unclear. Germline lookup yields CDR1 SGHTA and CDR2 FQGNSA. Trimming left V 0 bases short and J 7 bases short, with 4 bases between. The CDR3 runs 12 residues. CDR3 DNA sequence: TGTGCCAGCAGCTTAGCTCGTAATGAGCAGTTCTTC. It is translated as CASSLARNEQFF.

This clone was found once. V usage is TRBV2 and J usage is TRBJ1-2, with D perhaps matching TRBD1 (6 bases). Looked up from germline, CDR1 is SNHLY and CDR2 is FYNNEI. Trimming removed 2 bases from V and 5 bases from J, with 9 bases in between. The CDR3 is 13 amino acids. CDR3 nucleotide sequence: TGTGCCAGCAGTGAACGACAGGAGTATGGCTACACCTTC. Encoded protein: CASSERQEYGYTF.

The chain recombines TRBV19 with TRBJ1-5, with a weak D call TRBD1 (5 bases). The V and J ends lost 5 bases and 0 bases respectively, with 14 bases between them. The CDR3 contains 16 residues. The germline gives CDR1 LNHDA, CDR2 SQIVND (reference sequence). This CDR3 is CASSVQGQNSNQPQHF. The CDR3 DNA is TGTGCCAGTAGTGTTCAGGGCCAGAATAGCAATCAGCCCCAGCATTTT.

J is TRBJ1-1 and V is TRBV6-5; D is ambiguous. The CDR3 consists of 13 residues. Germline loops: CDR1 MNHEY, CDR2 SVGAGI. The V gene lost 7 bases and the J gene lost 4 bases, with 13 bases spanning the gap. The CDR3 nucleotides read TGTGCCAGCATACCGGGCCCGGGCACTGAAGCTTTCTTT. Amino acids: CASIPGPGTEAFF.

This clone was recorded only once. The CDR3 DNA follows: TGTGCCAGCAAGTCGCAGGCTACCCACCCCTACGAGCAGTACTTC. Translated, it gives CASKSQATHPYEQYF. The rearrangement links TRBV6-5 to TRBJ2-7; D call uncertain. The CDR3 consists of 15 residues. Trimming shortened V by 7 bases and J by 2 bases, and 18 bases separated the two germline ends. CDR1 and CDR2 (germline): MNHEY, SVGAGI.

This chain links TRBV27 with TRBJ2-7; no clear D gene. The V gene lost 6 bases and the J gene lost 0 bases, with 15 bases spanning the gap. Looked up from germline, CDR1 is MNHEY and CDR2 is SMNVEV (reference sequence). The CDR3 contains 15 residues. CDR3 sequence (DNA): TGTGCCAGCAGGGAAGTCTTGATAAGCTCCTACGAGCAGTACGTC. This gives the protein CASREVLISSYEQYV.

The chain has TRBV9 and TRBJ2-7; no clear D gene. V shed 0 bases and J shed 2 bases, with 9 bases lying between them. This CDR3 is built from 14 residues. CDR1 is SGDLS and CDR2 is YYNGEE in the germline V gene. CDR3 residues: CASSVEINPYEQYF. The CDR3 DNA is TGTGCCAGCAGCGTAGAGATCAATCCCTACGAGCAGTACTTC.

The CDR3 nucleotides are TGTGCCAGCAGCCCTTCCGGAACAGATACGCAGTATTTT. Translating it yields CASSPSGTDTQYF. The genes are TRBV11-3 and TRBJ2-3; D gene ambiguous. The germline gives CDR1 SGHNT, CDR2 YENEEA. V shed 5 bases and J shed 3 bases, with 9 bases lying between them. The CDR3 sequence is 13 residues long.

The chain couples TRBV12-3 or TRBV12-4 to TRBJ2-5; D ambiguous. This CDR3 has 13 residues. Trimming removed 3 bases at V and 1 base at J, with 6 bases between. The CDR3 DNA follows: TGTGCCAGCAGTTTTCTACCCCAAGAGACCCAGTACTTC. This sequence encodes CASSFLPQETQYF.

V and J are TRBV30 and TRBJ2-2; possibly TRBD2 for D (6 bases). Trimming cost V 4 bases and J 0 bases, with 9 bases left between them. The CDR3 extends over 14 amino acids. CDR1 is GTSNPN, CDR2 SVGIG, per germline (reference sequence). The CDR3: CAWKLAPNTGELFF. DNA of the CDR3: TGTGCCTGGAAACTAGCCCCGAACACCGGGGAGCTGTTTTTT.

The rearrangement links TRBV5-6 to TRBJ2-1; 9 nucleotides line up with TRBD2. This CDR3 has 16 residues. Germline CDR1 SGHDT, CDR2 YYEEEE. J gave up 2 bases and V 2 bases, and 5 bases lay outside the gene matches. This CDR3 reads CASSFQGLATYNEQFF. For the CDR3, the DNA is TGTGCCAGCAGCTTCCAAGGACTAGCGACCTACAATGAGCAGTTCTTC. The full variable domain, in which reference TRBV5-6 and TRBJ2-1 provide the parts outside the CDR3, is DAGVTQSPTHLIKTRGQQVTLRCSPKSGHDTVSWYQQALGQGPQFIFQYYEEEERQRGNFPDRFSGHQFPNYSSELNVNALLLGDSALYLCASSFQGLATYNEQFFGPGTRLTVL.